This TCR beta chain was found in a study of Ad26.COV2.S vaccination and SARS-CoV-2 variants. Comments on this clone: Its antigen is unidentified.

The CDR3 consists of 11 residues. The V gene lost 3 bases and the J gene lost 5 bases, with 5 bases spanning the gap. The germline V gene has CDR1 SGHDT and CDR2 YYEEEE. Treatment given: some 20 received Ad26.COV2.S at low or high dose, single or two shots; roughly five received placebo; per-sample allocation not given. Samples analyzed were those drawn on day 63 after the first vaccine or placebo injection. Aged 18-55 years, donor was enrolled in Boston in about 2020. Sequenced by immunoSEQ multiplex PCR; TCRdb stores in-frame clones only, minus some. The top ten clones hold over 1.3% of a sample with roughly 680,000 clones, around 89% of them seen once. Whole-study results and caveats: Possibly, TCR breadth and depth analyses underestimated total T cell responses. Considerable breadth of spike-specific CD8+ and CD4+ T cell responses has reportedly been documented following vaccination.

This receptor was taken from a person between 18 and 65 years old who received the Ad26.COV2.S COVID-19 vaccine or a placebo. This specimen was peripheral blood, taken in a trial of Ad26.COV2.S vaccine versus placebo. The chain couples TRBV5-6 to TRBJ1-1; D unclear. In nucleotides, the CDR3 is TGTGCCAGCAGCTATGGAACTGAAGCTTTCTTT. Translated, it gives CASSYGTEAFF.